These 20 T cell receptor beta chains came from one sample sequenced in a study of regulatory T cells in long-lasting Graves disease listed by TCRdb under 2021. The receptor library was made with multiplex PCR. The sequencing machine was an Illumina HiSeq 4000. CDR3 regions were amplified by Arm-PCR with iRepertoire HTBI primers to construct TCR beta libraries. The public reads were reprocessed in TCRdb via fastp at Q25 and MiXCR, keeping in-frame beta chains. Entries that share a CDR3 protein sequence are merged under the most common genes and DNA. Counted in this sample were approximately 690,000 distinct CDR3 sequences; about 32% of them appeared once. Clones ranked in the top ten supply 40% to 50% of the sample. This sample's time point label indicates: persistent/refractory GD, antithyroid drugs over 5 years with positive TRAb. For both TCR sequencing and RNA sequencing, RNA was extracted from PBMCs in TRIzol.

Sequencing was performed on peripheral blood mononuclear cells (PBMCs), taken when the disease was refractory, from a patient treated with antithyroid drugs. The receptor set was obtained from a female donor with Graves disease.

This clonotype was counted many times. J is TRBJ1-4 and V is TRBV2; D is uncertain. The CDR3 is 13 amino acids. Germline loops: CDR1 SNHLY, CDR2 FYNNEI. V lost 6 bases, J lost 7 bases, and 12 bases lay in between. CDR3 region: CASRGAGLEKLFF. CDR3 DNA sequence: TGTGCCAGCAGGGGCGCAGGTCTTGAAAAACTGTTTTTT.

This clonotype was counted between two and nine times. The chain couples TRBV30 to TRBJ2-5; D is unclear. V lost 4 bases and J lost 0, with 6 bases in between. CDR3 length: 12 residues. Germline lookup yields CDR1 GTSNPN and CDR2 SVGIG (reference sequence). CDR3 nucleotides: TGTGCCTGGAACCTTAACCAAGAGACCCAGTACTTC. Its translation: CAWNLNQETQYF. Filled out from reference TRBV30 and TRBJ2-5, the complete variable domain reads SQTIHQWPATLVQPVGSPLSLECTVEGTSNPNLYWYRQAAGRGLQLLFYSVGIGQISSEVPQNLSASRPQDRQFILSSKKLLLSDSGFYLCAWNLNQETQYFGPGTRLLVL.

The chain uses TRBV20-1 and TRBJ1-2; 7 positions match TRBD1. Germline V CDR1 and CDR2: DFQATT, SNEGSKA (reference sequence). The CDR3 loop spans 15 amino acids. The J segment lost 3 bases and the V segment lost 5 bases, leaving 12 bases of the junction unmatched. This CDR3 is CSAPAQGQGDYGYTF. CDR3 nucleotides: TGCAGTGCTCCAGCACAGGGGCAAGGCGACTATGGCTACACCTTC.

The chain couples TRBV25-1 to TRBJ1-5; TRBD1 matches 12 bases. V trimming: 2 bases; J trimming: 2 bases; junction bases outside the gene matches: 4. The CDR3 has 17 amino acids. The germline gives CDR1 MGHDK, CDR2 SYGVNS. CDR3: CASSEGTGGNGNQPQHF. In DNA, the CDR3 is TGTGCCAGCAGTGAAGGGACAGGGGGCAATGGCAATCAGCCCCAGCATTTT.

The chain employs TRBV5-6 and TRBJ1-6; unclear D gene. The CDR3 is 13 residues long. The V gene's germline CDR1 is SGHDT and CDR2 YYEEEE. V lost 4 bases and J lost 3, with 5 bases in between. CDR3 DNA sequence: TGTGCCAGCAGCAGTCTCTATAATTCACCCCTCCACTTT. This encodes CASSSLYNSPLHF.

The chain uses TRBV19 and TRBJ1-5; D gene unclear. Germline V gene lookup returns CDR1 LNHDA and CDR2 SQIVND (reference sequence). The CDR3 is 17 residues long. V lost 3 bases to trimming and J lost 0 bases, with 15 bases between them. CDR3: CASSILAGGYSNQPQHF. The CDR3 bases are TGTGCCAGTAGTATTCTCGCAGGCGGTTATAGCAATCAGCCCCAGCATTTT. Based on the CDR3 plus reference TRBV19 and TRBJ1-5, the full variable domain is DGGITQSPKYLFRKEGQNVTLSCEQNLNHDAMYWYRQDPGQGLRLIYYSQIVNDFQKGDIAEGYSVSREKKESFPLTVTSAQKNPTAFYLCASSILAGGYSNQPQHFGDGTRLSIL.

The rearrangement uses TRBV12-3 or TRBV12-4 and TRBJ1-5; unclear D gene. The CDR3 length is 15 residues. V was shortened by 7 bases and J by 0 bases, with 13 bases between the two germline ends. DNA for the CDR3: TGTGCCAGCACCCTTTACTGGGATAGCAATCAGCCCCAGCATTTT. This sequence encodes CASTLYWDSNQPQHF.

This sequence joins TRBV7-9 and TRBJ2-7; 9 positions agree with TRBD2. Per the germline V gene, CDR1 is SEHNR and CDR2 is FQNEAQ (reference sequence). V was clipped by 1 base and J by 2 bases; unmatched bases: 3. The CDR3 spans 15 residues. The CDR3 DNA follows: TGTGCCAGCAGCTTAGGGTCTAGCGGGACCTACGAGCAGTACTTC. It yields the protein CASSLGSSGTYEQYF.

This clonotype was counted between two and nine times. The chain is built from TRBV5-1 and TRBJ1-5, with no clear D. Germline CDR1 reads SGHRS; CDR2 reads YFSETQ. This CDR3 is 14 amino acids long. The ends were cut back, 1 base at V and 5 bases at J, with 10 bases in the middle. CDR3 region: CASSLRPEHQPQHF. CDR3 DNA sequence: TGCGCCAGCAGCTTGAGGCCAGAGCATCAGCCCCAGCATTTT.

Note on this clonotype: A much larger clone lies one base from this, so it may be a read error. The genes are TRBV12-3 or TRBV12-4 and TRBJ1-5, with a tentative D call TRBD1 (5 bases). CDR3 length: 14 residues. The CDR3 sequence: CASRRGTGNRPQHF. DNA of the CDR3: TGTGCCAGCAGGCGGGGGACCGGCAATCGGCCCCAGCATTTT.

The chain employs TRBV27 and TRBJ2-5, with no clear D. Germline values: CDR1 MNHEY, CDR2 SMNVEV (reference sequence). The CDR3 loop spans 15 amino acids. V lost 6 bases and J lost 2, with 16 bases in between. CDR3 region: CASSPVEGLQETQYF. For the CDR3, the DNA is TGTGCCAGCAGCCCCGTGGAAGGGCTACAAGAGACCCAGTACTTC.

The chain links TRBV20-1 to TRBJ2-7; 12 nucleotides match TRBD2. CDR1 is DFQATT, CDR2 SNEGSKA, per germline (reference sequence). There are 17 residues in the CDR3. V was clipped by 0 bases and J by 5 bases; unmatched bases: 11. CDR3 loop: CSARDLLTSGSFDEQYF. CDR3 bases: TGCAGTGCTAGAGACCTCCTGACTAGCGGGAGTTTCGACGAGCAGTACTTC.

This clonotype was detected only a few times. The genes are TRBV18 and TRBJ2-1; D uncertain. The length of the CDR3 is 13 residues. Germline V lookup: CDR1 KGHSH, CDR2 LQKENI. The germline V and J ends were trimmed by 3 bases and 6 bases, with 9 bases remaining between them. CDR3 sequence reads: CASSPSAPNEQFF. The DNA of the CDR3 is TGTGCCAGCTCACCGTCTGCACCCAATGAGCAGTTCTTC.

The CDR3: CASSETGQLFSGNTIYF. The CDR3, as DNA: TGTGCCAGCAGTGAAACCGGACAGCTTTTCTCTGGAAACACCATATATTTT. The chain employs TRBV25-1 and TRBJ1-3; D may be TRBD1 (6 bases). CDR3 length: 17 residues. Germline lookup yields CDR1 MGHDK and CDR2 SYGVNS. V shed 2 bases and J shed 0 bases, with 14 bases lying between them.

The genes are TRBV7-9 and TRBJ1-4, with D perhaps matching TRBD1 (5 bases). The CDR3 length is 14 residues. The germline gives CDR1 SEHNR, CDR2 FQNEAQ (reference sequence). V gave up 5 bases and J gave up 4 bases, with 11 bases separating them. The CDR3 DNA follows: TGTGCCAGCAGCGTCGGACAAGATAATGAAAAACTGTTTTTT. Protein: CASSVGQDNEKLFF. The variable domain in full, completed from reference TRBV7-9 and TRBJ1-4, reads DTGVSQNPRHKITKRGQNVTFRCDPISEHNRLYWYRQTLGQGPEFLTYFQNEAQLEKSRLLSDRFSAERPKGSFSTLEIQRTEQGDSAMYLCASSVGQDNEKLFFGSGTQLSVL.

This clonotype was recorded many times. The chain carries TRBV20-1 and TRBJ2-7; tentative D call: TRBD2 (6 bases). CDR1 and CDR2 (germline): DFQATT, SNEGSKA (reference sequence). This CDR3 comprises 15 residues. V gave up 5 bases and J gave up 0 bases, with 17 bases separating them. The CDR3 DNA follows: TGCAGTGCTCCCCCTGGTAGCGGAAGCTCCTACGAGCAGTACTTC. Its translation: CSAPPGSGSSYEQYF.

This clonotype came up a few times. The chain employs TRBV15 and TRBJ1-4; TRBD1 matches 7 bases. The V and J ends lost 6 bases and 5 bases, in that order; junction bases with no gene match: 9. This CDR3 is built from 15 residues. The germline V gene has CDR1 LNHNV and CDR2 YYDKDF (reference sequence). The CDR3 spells CATRDRRGFNEKLFF. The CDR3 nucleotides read TGTGCCACCAGGGACAGGCGGGGATTCAATGAAAAACTGTTTTTT. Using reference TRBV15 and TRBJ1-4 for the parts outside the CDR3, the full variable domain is DAMVIQNPRYQVTQFGKPVTLSCSQTLNHNVMYWYQQKSSQAPKLLFHYYDKDFNNEADTPDNFQSRRPNTSFCFLDIRSPGLGDTAMYLCATRDRRGFNEKLFFGSGTQLSVL.

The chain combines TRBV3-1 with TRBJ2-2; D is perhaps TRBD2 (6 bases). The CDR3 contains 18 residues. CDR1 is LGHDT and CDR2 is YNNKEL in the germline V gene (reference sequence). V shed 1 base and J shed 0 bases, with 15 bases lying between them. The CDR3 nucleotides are TGTGCCAGCAGCCAAGCCGTAGCGGAACCAACGAACACCGGGGAGCTGTTTTTT. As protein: CASSQAVAEPTNTGELFF.

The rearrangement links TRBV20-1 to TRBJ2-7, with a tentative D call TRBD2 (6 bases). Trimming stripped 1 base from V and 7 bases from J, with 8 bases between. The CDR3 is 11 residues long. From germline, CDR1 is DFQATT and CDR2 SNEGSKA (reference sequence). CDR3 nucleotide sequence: TGCAGTGCTAGAGCCGGGAGTGAGCAGTACTTC. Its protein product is CSARAGSEQYF.

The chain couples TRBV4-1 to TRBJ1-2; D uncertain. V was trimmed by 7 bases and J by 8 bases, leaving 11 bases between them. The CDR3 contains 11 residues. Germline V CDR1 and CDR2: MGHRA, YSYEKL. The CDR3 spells CASTTLAGYTF. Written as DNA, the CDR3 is TGCGCCAGCACAACGTTGGCGGGCTACACCTTC.